The entry below describes one T cell receptor beta chain. The antigen is undetermined. Relative to the germline gene, one junction end is altered; a read error may explain this. Other autoimmune diseases, uncontrolled infections, pregnancy and lactation each led to patient exclusion. Diagnosis was based on clinical symptoms, serum thyroxine, TRAb, thyroid ultrasound and orbital computed tomography. The data were taken from a study of Graves' ophthalmopathy and Graves' hyperthyroidism. Germline assignment: CDR1 WSHSY and CDR2 SAAADI. This CDR3 is built from 15 residues. Amplified TCR beta CDR3 regions were obtained using RNA transcripts as template. Investigators did first-round RT-PCR with HTBI primers, then second-round multiplex PCR. TCRdb analysed the multiplex PCR reads with MiXCR anew, one entry per CDR3 protein. The data show 900,000 to 1,200,000 distinct CDR3 sequences, less than 45% seen once.

Study observations and caveats: Blood repertoires reportedly contained most expanded thyroid clonotypes above 0.001 frequency.

The sequence derives from an adult man with Graves' hyperthyroidism. J is TRBJ2-7 and V is TRBV10-2; 13 nucleotides agree with TRBD2. Sequencing was carried out using peripheral blood or thyroid tissue (not recorded which). The CDR3 region has the DNA TGTGCCAGCAGGACTAGCGGGAGTAGCGACTACGAGCAGTACTTC. It is translated as CASRTSGSSDYEQYF.